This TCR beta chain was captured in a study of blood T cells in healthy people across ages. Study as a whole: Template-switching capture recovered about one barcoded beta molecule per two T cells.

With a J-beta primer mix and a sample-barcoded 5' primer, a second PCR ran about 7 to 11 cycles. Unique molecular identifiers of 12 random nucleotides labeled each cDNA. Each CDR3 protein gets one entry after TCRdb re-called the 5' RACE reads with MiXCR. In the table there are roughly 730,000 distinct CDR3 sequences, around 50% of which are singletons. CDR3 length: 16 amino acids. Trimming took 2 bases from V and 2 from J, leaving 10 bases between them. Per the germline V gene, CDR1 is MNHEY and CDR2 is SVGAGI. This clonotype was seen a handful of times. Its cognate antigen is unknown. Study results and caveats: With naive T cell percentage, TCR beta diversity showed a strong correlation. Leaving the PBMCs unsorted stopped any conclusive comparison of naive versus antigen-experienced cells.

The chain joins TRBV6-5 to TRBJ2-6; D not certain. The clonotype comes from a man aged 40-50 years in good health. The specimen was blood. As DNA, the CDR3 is TGTGCCAGCAGTTACCCCACGGCGGCTGGGGCCAACGTCCTGACTTTC. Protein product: CASSYPTAAGANVLTF.